This TCR beta chain is from a study of T cell changes during pregnancy in multiple sclerosis. Using immunoSEQ multiplex PCR, the repertoire was profiled, and TCRdb retains in-frame clones only, with some absent. The data hold 65,000 to 85,000 clones, with about 89% observed a single time. The J segment lost 5 bases and the V segment lost 0 bases, leaving 3 bases of the junction unmatched. Germline V gene data show CDR1 as SGHRS and CDR2 as YFSETQ. The CDR3 is made up of 14 amino acids. This sample comprised peripheral blood, obtained in the first trimester of pregnancy. V is TRBV5-1 and J is TRBJ1-2; TRBD1 matches 8 bases. This TCR was sampled from a female donor in good health, enrolled as a control in a pregnancy study. CDR3 amino acids: CASSLGGQVYGYTF. CDR3 coding DNA: TGCGCCAGCAGCTTGGGGGGACAGGTTTATGGCTACACCTTC.